This is a list of T cell receptor beta chains from one sample in a study of CD8+CD57+ T cells in acquired aplastic anemia. TCRdb analysed the reads with MiXCR anew, one entry per CDR3 protein. The sample carries about 150,000 distinct CDR3 sequences, about 40% recorded once. Sample: sorted CD4+, CD8+, or CD8+CD57+ T cells (not recorded which) from PBMCs. The source is a human donor in good health, serving as a control. CDR3s include the opening cysteine and the closing phenylalanine or tryptophan. The D gene is left open where the match is weak. Clone size appears in some rows only: once, few, many, or a class for an expanded clone.

.,TRBV3-1,TRBJ1-4,few,16,CASSQERLDSREKLFF,TGTGCCAGCAGCCAAGAGCGGTTAGACAGTCGGGAAAAACTGTTTTTT
.,TRBV10-3,TRBJ2-3,many,13,CATRPGVPDTQYF,TGTGCCACCAGGCCCGGGGTCCCAGATACGCAGTATTTT
.,TRBV19,TRBJ2-5,few,14,CASAQADDVETQYF,TGTGCCAGTGCTCAGGCAGACGATGTGGAGACCCAGTACTTC
.,TRBV10-3,TRBJ2-7,.,17,CAIIVGTGQMRGSEQYF,TGTGCCATCATCGTGGGTACGGGGCAGATGCGTGGGAGCGAGCAGTACTTC
TRBD2,TRBV19,TRBJ2-7,many,15,CASRPGAGGPGEQYF,TGTGCCAGCCGGCCGGGTGCGGGAGGGCCGGGCGAGCAGTACTTC
.,TRBV19,TRBJ1-2,many,12,CASSRGIYGYTF,TGTGCCAGTAGTCGAGGGATATATGGCTACACCTTC
.,TRBV7-2,TRBJ1-2,.,13,CASSEGLTYGYTF,TGTGCCAGCAGCGAGGGACTAACCTATGGCTACACCTTC
.,TRBV24-1,TRBJ2-2,.,13,CAIGKVPTGELFF,TGTGCCATCGGGAAGGTTCCAACCGGGGAGCTGTTTTTT
.,TRBV20-1,TRBJ1-2,many,13,CSARGEGHYGYTF,TGCAGTGCTAGAGGAGAGGGGCACTATGGCTACACCTTC
TRBD2,TRBV10-3,TRBJ2-3,.,17,CAISESRGLAGTDTQYF,TGTGCCATCAGTGAGTCTAGGGGACTAGCGGGCACAGATACGCAGTATTTT
TRBD1,TRBV10-2,TRBJ1-5,.,17,CASRRADGTGYNQPQHF,TGCGCCAGCAGGAGGGCCGACGGGACAGGGTACAATCAGCCCCAGCATTTT
.,TRBV29-1,TRBJ1-1,many,13,CSVEVREFSEAFF,TGCAGCGTTGAGGTCAGGGAGTTCTCTGAAGCTTTCTTT